The rows below give T cell receptor beta chains drawn from one sample of a study of T cells after yellow fever vaccination. TCRdb fed the 5' RACE reads into MiXCR, producing one record per CDR3 protein. The table lists about 340,000 distinct CDR3 sequences, around 3.9% of them singletons. This specimen was PBMCs, taken 5 days after the yellow fever booster vaccination. All receptors derive from a man aged 18-30 years who received the YFV17D yellow fever vaccine. The CDR3 runs from the conserved cysteine through the conserved F or W. Fields, in order: J gene, D gene, clone size, V gene, CDR3 DNA, CDR3 protein. The D gene is left open where the match is weak. The size field is filled for only some rows; it gives once, few, many or a size class.

TRBJ2-3 | NA | many | TRBV15 | TGTGCCACCAGCAGTAGGACAGCTCTTAGCACAGATACGCAGTATTTT | CATSSRTALSTDTQYF
TRBJ2-1 | NA | many | TRBV2 | TGTGCCAGCAATGGGGGCGCGTATGAGCAGTTCTTC | CASNGGAYEQFF
TRBJ2-7 | NA | many | TRBV19 | TGTGCCAGTAGTCCAAGGAGGGGGGTCTCCTACGAGCAGTACTTC | CASSPRRGVSYEQYF
TRBJ1-4 | NA | many | TRBV25-1 | TGTGCCAGCAGTGAATCAGGAAAACTGTTTTTT | CASSESGKLFF
TRBJ1-1 | NA | NA | TRBV6-2/TRBV6-3 | TGTGCCAGCAGCCGGCCGACGGCCCGTATGAACACTGAAGCTTTCTTT | CASSRPTARMNTEAFF
TRBJ2-3 | NA | NA | TRBV27 | TGTGCCAGCAGTCCAAGGACATCTAGCACAGATACGCAGTATTTT | CASSPRTSSTDTQYF
TRBJ1-3 | NA | few | TRBV2 | TGTGCCAGCATTTCCACGGGGCCCTCTGGAAACACCATATATTTT | CASISTGPSGNTIYF
TRBJ2-5 | TRBD2 | NA | TRBV6-4 | TGTGCCAGCAGTGACACGGCAGCGGGGGTCGAGACCCAGTACTTC | CASSDTAAGVETQYF
TRBJ2-3 | TRBD2 | many | TRBV4-3 | TGCGCCAGCAGCCAAGATCCCGTTACTAGCGGGGTTTTCACAGATACGCAGTATTTT | CASSQDPVTSGVFTDTQYF
TRBJ1-5 | NA | many | TRBV7-2 | TGTGCCAGCAGCTTTGGGGGCGCGCAGCCCCAGCATTTT | CASSFGGAQPQHF
TRBJ1-2 | TRBD1 | few | TRBV4-3 | TGCGCCAGCACGCCGGGACAGTTCTCTAACTATGGCTACACCTTC | CASTPGQFSNYGYTF
TRBJ1-1 | TRBD1 | NA | TRBV18 | TGTGCCAGCTCACCCGGACAGGGCCGGGGCACTGAAGCTTTCTTT | CASSPGQGRGTEAFF
TRBJ2-1 | TRBD2 | NA | TRBV12-3/TRBV12-4 | TGTGCCAGCAGTTTATTGGCGGGGGGGGATGAGCAGTTCTTC | CASSLLAGGDEQFF
TRBJ1-1 | NA | many | TRBV5-1 | TGCGCCAGCAGCCCCCAAACACCGAACACTGAAGCTTTCTTT | CASSPQTPNTEAFF